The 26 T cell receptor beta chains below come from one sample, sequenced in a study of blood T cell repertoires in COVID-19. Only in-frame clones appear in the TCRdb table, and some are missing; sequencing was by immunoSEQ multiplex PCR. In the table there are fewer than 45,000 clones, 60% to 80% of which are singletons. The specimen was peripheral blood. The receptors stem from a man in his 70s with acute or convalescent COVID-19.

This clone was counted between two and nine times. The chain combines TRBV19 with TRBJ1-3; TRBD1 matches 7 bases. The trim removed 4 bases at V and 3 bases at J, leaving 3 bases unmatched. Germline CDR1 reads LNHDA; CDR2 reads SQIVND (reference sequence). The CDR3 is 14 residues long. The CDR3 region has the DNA TGTGCCAGTAGTACTCGACAGGGTGGAAACACCATATATTTT. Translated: CASSTRQGGNTIYF.

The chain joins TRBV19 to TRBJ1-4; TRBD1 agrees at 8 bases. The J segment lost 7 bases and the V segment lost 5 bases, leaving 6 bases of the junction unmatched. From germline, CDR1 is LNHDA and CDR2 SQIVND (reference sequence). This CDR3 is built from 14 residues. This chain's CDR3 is CASSPGQEPEKLFF. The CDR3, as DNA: TGTGCCAGTAGTCCGGGACAGGAGCCTGAAAAACTGTTTTTT.

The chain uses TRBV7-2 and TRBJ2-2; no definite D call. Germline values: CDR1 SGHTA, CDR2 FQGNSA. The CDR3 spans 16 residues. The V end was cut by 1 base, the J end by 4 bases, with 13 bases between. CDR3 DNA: TGTGCCAGCAGCTTAGAGAACCCCCTGAGCACCGGGGAGCTGTTTTTT. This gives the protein CASSLENPLSTGELFF.

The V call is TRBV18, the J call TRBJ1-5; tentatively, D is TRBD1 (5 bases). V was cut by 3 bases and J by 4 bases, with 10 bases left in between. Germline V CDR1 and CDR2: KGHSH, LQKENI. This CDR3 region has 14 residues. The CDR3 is CASSPDTVNQPQHF. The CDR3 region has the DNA TGTGCCAGCTCACCGGACACGGTAAATCAGCCCCAGCATTTT. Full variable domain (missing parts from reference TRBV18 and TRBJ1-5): NAGVMQNPRHLVRRRGQEARLRCSPMKGHSHVYWYRQLPEEGLKFMVYLQKENIIDESGMPKERFSAEFPKEGPSILRIQQVVRGDSAAYFCASSPDTVNQPQHFGDGTRLSIL.

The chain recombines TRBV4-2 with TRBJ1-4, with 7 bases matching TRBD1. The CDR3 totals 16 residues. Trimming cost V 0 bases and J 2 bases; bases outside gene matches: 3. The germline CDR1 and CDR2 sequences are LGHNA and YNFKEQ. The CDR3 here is CASSQDLGQTNEKLFF. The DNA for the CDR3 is TGTGCCAGCAGCCAAGATCTGGGACAGACTAATGAAAAACTGTTTTTT.

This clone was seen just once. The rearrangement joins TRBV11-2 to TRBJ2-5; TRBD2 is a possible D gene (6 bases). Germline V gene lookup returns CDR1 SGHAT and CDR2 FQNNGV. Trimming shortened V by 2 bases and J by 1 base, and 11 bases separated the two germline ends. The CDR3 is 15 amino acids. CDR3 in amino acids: CASSLFMGGQETQYF. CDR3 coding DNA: TGTGCCAGCAGCTTATTTATGGGGGGCCAAGAGACCCAGTACTTC.

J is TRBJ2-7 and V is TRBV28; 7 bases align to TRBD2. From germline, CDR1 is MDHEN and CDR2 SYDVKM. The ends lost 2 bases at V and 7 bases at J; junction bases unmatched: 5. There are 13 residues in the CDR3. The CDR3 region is CASSLTSEGEQYF. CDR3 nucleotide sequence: TGTGCCAGCAGTTTAACTAGCGAAGGAGAGCAGTACTTC.

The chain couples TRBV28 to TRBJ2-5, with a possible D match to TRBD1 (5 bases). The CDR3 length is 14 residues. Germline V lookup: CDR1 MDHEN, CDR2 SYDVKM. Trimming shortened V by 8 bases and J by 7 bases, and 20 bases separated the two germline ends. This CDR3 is CASGYLQGSATQYF. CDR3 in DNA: TGTGCCAGCGGTTATCTCCAGGGATCAGCGACCCAGTACTTC.

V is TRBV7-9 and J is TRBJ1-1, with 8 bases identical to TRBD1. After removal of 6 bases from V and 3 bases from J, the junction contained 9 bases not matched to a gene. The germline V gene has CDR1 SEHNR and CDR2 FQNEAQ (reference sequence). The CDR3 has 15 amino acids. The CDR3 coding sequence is TGTGCCAGCAGGTCTTACAGGGGGGCGGACACTGAAGCTTTCTTT. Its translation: CASRSYRGADTEAFF.

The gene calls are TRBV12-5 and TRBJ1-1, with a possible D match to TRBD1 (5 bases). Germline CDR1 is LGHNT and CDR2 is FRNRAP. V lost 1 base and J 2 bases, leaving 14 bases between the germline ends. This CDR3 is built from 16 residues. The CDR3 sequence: CASGLGQGWGNTEAFF. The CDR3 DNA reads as TGTGCTAGTGGTTTGGGGCAGGGTTGGGGTAACACTGAAGCTTTCTTT.

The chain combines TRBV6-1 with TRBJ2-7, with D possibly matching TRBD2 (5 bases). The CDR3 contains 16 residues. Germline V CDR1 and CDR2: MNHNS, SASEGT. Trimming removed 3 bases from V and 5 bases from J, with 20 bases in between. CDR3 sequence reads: CASSDGLYSLANEQYF. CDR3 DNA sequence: TGTGCCAGCAGTGATGGGTTGTACTCCCTAGCTAACGAGCAGTACTTC.

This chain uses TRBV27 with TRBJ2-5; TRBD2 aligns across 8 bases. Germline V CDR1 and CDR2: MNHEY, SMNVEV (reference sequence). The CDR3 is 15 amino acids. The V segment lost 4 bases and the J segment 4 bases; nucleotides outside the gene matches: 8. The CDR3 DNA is TGTGCCAGCAGTTCCGGGGGGGGTAGGAGAGAGACCCAGTACTTC. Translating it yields CASSSGGGRRETQYF.

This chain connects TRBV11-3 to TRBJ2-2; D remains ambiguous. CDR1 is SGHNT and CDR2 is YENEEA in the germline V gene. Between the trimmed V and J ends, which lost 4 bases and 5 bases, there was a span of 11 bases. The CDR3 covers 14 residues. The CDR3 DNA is TGTGCCAGCAGCTCCCAACGAGAAACCGGGGAGCTGTTTTTT. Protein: CASSSQRETGELFF.

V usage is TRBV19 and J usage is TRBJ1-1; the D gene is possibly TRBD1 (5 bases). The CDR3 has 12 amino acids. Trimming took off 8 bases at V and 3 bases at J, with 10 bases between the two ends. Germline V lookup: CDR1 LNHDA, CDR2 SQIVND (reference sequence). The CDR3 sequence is CASSQEYTEAFF. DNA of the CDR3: TGTGCCAGTTCACAGGAGTACACTGAAGCTTTCTTT.

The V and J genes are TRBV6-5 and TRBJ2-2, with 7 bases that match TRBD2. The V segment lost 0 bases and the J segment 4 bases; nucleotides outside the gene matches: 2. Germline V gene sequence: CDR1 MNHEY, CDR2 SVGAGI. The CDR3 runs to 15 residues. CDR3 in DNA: TGTGCCAGCAGTTACTCGGGGGGGGGCACCGGGGAGCTGTTTTTT. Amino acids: CASSYSGGGTGELFF.

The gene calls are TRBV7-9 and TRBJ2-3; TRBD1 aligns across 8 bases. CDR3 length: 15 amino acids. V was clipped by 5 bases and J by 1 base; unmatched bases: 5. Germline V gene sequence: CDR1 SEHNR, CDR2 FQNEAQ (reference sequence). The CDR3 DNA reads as TGTGCCAGCAGCGACAGGGGATCGGGCACAGATACGCAGTATTTT. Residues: CASSDRGSGTDTQYF.

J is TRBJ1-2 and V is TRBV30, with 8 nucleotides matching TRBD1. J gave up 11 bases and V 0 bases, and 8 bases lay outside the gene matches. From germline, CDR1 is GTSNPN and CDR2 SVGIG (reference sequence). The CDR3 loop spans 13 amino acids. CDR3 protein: CAWSVTGGYDYTF. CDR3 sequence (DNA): TGTGCCTGGAGTGTTACAGGGGGATATGATTACACCTTC.

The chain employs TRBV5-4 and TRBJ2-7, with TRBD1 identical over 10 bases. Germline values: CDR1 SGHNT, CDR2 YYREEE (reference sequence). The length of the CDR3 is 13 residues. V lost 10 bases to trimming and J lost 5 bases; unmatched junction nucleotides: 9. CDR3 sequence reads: CASTGTGVHEQYF. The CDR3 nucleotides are TGTGCCTCTACCGGGACAGGGGTCCACGAGCAGTACTTC.

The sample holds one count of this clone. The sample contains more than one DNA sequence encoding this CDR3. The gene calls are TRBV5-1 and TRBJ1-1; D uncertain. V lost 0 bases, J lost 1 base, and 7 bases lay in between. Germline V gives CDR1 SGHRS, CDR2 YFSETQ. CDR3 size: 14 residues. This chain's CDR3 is CASSLGHRNTEAFF. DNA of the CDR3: TGCGCCAGCAGCTTGGGACATCGGAACACTGAAGCTTTCTTT.

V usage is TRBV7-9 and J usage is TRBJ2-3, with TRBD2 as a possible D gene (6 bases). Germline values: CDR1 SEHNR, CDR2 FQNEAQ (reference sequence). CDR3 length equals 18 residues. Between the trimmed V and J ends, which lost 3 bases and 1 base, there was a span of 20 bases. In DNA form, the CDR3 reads TGTGCCAGCAGCTTCGTGGCGGGAACCACCGCCCGCACAGATACGCAGTATTTT. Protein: CASSFVAGTTARTDTQYF.

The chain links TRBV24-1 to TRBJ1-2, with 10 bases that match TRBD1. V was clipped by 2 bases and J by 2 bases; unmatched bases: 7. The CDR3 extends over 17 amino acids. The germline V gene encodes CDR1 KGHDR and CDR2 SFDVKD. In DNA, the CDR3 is TGTGCCACCAGTGATTCATGGGACAGGGGACCCAACTATGGCTACACCTTC. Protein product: CATSDSWDRGPNYGYTF.

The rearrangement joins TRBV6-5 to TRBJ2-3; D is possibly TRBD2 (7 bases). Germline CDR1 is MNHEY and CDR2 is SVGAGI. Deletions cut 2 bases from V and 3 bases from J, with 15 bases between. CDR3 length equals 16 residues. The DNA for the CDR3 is TGTGCCAGCAGTTACCGGGGGGCGCGGGGGACAGATACGCAGTATTTT. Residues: CASSYRGARGTDTQYF.

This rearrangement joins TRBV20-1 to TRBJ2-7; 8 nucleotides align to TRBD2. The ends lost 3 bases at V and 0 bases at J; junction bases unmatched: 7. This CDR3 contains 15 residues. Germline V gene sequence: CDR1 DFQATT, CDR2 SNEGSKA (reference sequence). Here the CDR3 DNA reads TGCAGTGCTAGTGGAGTAGCGGGGAGCTCCTACGAGCAGTACTTC. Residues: CSASGVAGSSYEQYF.

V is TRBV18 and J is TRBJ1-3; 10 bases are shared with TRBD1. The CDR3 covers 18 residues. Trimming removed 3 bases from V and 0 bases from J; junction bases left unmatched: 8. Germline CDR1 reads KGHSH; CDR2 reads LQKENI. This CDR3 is CASSPPGQGYSSGNTIYF. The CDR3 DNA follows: TGTGCCAGCTCACCCCCGGGACAGGGGTATTCCTCTGGAAACACCATATATTTT.

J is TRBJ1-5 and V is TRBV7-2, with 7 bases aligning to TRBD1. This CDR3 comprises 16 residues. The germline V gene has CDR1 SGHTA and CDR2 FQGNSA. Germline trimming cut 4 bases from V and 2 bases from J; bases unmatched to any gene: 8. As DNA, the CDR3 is TGTGCCAGCAGCTCTCCGACAGGGTCGGGCAATCAGCCCCAGCATTTT. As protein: CASSSPTGSGNQPQHF.

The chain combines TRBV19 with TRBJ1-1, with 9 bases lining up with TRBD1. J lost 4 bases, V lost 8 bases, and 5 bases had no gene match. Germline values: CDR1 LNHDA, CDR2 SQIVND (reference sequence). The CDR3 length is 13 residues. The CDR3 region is CASGTGKSTEAFF. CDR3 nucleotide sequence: TGTGCCAGTGGGACAGGGAAGAGCACTGAAGCTTTCTTT.